A single sample is the source of the 21 T cell receptor beta chains below, sequenced in a study of blood T cell repertoires in COVID-19. Profiling relied on immunoSEQ multiplex PCR, and the TCRdb table lists in-frame clones only, not all of them. The sample includes some 220,000 clones, 65% to 90% of them seen just once. Input material: peripheral blood. These receptor sequences come from a woman in her 70s with COVID-19, enrolled during active disease.

In this sample, this clone turned up a few times. The V call is TRBV29-1, the J call TRBJ1-4, with TRBD1 matching 7 bases. Germline V gene lookup returns CDR1 SQVTM and CDR2 ANQGSEA. CDR3 length equals 12 residues. The CDR3 here is CTFMGQNEKLFF. The CDR3 nucleotides read TGCACCTTTATGGGACAGAATGAAAAACTGTTTTTT.

The rearrangement uses TRBV5-1 and TRBJ2-1, with 9 bases identical to TRBD2. Germline V gene lookup returns CDR1 SGHRS and CDR2 YFSETQ. V was clipped by 4 bases and J by 16 bases; unmatched bases: 15. CDR3 length: 14 amino acids. The CDR3 region is CASSPGGAGGPKFF. CDR3 DNA: TGCGCCAGCAGCCCCGGGGGAGCGGGAGGCCCCAAATTCTTC.

The chain carries TRBV18 and TRBJ1-2, with 8 positions matching TRBD1. This CDR3 spans 14 amino acids. V shed 3 bases and J 6 bases; nucleotides not matched to a gene: 6. Germline CDR1 KGHSH, CDR2 LQKENI. The CDR3: CASSPSQGVNGYTF. Written as DNA, the CDR3 is TGTGCCAGCTCACCTTCACAGGGGGTCAATGGCTACACCTTC.

The chain links TRBV24-1 to TRBJ1-3, with D unresolved. This CDR3 is built from 19 residues. The V and J ends lost 1 base and 0 bases respectively, with 18 bases between them. The germline gives CDR1 KGHDR, CDR2 SFDVKD. Here the CDR3 DNA reads TGTGCCACCAGTGATTTCTTTCAGGCCAGTATTTACTCTGGAAACACCATATATTTT. Its protein is CATSDFFQASIYSGNTIYF.

The V and J genes are TRBV18 and TRBJ1-1; D not resolved. Trimming cost V 3 bases and J 2 bases, with 10 bases left between them. Germline V gives CDR1 KGHSH, CDR2 LQKENI. CDR3 size: 14 residues. The CDR3 reads CASSPFPGNTEAFF. Written as DNA, the CDR3 is TGTGCCAGCTCACCTTTTCCAGGTAACACTGAAGCTTTCTTT.

The chain employs TRBV7-2 and TRBJ2-3; D unclear. The CDR3 runs to 13 residues. Trimming took 1 base from V and 6 from J, leaving 8 bases between them. Germline-derived CDR1 and CDR2 are SGHTA and FQGNSA. In DNA, the CDR3 is TGTGCCAGCAGCTTAGATTTCTCGGATACGCAGTATTTT. Amino acid sequence: CASSLDFSDTQYF.

As concerns this clone: Other DNA variants within this sample encode the same CDR3. The chain uses TRBV7-2 and TRBJ1-1; TRBD1 matches 10 bases. The CDR3 contains 13 residues. Germline loops: CDR1 SGHTA, CDR2 FQGNSA. V lost 5 bases, J lost 9 bases, and 6 bases stayed unmatched. In DNA, the CDR3 is TGTGCCAGCAGCAAGGGACAGGGGCTTCAAGCTTTCTTT. This translates into CASSKGQGLQAFF.

This chain uses TRBV11-3 with TRBJ2-1; D is perhaps TRBD2 (6 bases). V was clipped by 5 bases and J by 8 bases, with 13 bases between them. Germline-derived CDR1 and CDR2 are SGHNT and YENEEA. This CDR3 is 13 amino acids long. CDR3 sequence reads: CASSTSSADEQFF. In nucleotides, the CDR3 is TGTGCCAGCAGCACCTCTAGCGCCGATGAGCAGTTCTTC.

This chain links TRBV6-2 or TRBV6-3 with TRBJ2-7; D not certain. CDR1 is MNHEY and CDR2 is SVGEGT in the germline V gene. The CDR3 consists of 14 residues. Trimming took off 6 bases at V and 2 bases at J, with 14 bases between the two ends. CDR3 nucleotide sequence: TGTGCCAGCAGCTATTATACGGGTACCTACGAGCAGTACTTC. It specifies CASSYYTGTYEQYF.

The genes are TRBV6-2 or TRBV6-3 and TRBJ1-2, with a tentative D call TRBD1 (6 bases). Germline-derived CDR1 and CDR2 are MNHEY and SVGEGT. V lost 7 bases to trimming and J lost 3 bases, with 15 bases between them. The length of the CDR3 is 14 residues. CDR3 DNA: TGTGCCAGCACCCCTACAGGGTATCACTATGGCTACACCTTC. This sequence encodes CASTPTGYHYGYTF.

The rearrangement links TRBV19 to TRBJ2-3; TRBD2 matches 9 bases. This CDR3 comprises 17 residues. Germline lookup yields CDR1 LNHDA and CDR2 SQIVND (reference sequence). Trimming took 6 bases from V and 5 from J; bases not matched to a gene: 15. CDR3 in amino acids: CASSFASGVGVGDTQYF. In DNA form, the CDR3 reads TGTGCCAGTAGCTTCGCTAGCGGGGTCGGGGTTGGAGATACGCAGTATTTT.

This chain links TRBV29-1 with TRBJ2-3; 11 positions agree with TRBD2. CDR3 length equals 15 residues. The germline gives CDR1 SQVTM, CDR2 ANQGSEA. J was trimmed by 1 base and V by 6 bases; bases with no gene match: 6. As DNA, the CDR3 is TGCAGCGTAGACGGGACTAGCGGACGCACAGATACGCAGTATTTT. As protein: CSVDGTSGRTDTQYF.

The rearrangement links TRBV11-2 to TRBJ2-1, with TRBD2 matching 9 bases. Germline V CDR1 and CDR2: SGHAT, FQNNGV. The CDR3 has 15 amino acids. With 0 bases clipped from V and 16 bases from J, the junction kept 13 bases outside the gene matches. The DNA of the CDR3 is TGTGCCAGCAGCTTAGAAGGCATTAGCGGGAGCCCCCTCTTCTTC. This sequence encodes CASSLEGISGSPLFF.

The chain links TRBV7-2 to TRBJ1-2; TRBD1 matches 8 bases. Germline V gives CDR1 SGHTA, CDR2 FQGNSA. This CDR3 has 13 amino acids. V lost 5 bases to trimming and J lost 8 bases; unmatched junction nucleotides: 7. CDR3 in amino acids: CASSAQGAGGYTF. The DNA of the CDR3 is TGTGCCAGCAGCGCCCAGGGGGCAGGAGGCTACACCTTC.

The chain links TRBV5-6 to TRBJ2-2; 7 nucleotides align to TRBD2. Germline loops: CDR1 SGHDT, CDR2 YYEEEE. This CDR3 is built from 17 residues. The trim removed 4 bases at V and 4 bases at J, leaving 13 bases unmatched. Written as DNA, the CDR3 is TGTGCCAGCAGCGGGCGCGGGGGAGGTCGAGGCACCGGGGAGCTGTTTTTT. It translates to CASSGRGGGRGTGELFF.

This chain uses TRBV3-1 (or the pseudogene TRBV3-2) with TRBJ1-1, with 7 bases fitting TRBD1. From germline, CDR1 is LGHDT and CDR2 YNNKEL (reference sequence). This CDR3 spans 16 amino acids. Trimming took 4 bases from V and 4 from J; bases not matched to a gene: 12. CDR3 sequence: CASSPGKGARSTEAFF. In DNA, the CDR3 is TGTGCCAGCAGCCCGGGGAAGGGGGCTCGTTCCACTGAAGCTTTCTTT.

The chain combines TRBV13 with TRBJ2-3, with 15 bases lining up with TRBD2. V dropped 5 bases and J dropped 3; count of bases not matched to a gene: 9. The CDR3 consists of 18 residues. The germline CDR1 and CDR2 sequences are PRHDT and FYEKMQ (reference sequence). The CDR3 coding sequence is TGTGCCAGCAGCAGAACCGGACTAGCGGGAGGGCTTACAGATACGCAGTATTTT. Translated: CASSRTGLAGGLTDTQYF.

V is TRBV6-2 or TRBV6-3 and J is TRBJ2-2, with D possibly TRBD1 on 6 matching bases. Per the germline V gene, CDR1 is MNHEY and CDR2 is SVGEGT. The CDR3 spans 15 residues. V was clipped by 2 bases and J by 6 bases, with 13 bases between them. The CDR3 here is CASSYPNRVAGELFF. The CDR3 DNA reads TGTGCCAGCAGTTACCCGAACAGGGTCGCCGGGGAGCTGTTTTTT.

This sequence joins TRBV18 and TRBJ1-1, with a weak D call TRBD1 (6 bases). V was cut by 4 bases and J by 1 base, with 10 bases left in between. The germline gives CDR1 KGHSH, CDR2 LQKENI. This CDR3 has 14 amino acids. As DNA, the CDR3 is TGTGCCAGCTCACGGGACAACCCGAACACTGAAGCTTTCTTT. This translates into CASSRDNPNTEAFF.

This chain uses TRBV7-2 with TRBJ2-1; 8 bases fit TRBD2. Germline trimming cut 1 base from V and 1 base from J; bases unmatched to any gene: 9. The CDR3 loop spans 18 amino acids. Germline CDR1 SGHTA, CDR2 FQGNSA. CDR3: CASSLVVSGLGSYNEQFF. CDR3 coding DNA: TGTGCCAGCAGCTTAGTAGTTTCGGGACTAGGGTCCTACAATGAGCAGTTCTTC.

The chain has TRBV28 and TRBJ1-2, with a weak D call TRBD1 (6 bases). Trimming stripped 8 bases from V and 5 bases from J, with 15 bases between. This CDR3 region has 13 residues. Per the germline V gene, CDR1 is MDHEN and CDR2 is SYDVKM. CDR3 in DNA: TGTGCCAGCGCCGCGGGGGGCGGGTATGGCTACACCTTC. Translation: CASAAGGGYGYTF.